This TCR beta chain was retrieved from a study of radiotherapy plus CTLA-4 blockade in lung cancer. Study summary: Objective response rate was more than 15%; disease control rate, approximately 33%. Study conclusions and caveats: Together with interferon-beta, which increased in serum after radiation, early dynamic changes in blood T cell clones were reportedly the best predictors of response. Clones of tumor-derived TCRs expanded in blood after radiotherapy plus ipilimumab.

Sample share makes this clone medium-sized (0.01 to 0.1%). The antigen is not known. Germline assignment: CDR1 MNHEY and CDR2 SVGAGI. The CDR3 length is 12 residues. The V end lost 10 bases, the J end lost 0 bases, and 9 bases lay between the germline ends. TCRdb keeps only in-frame clones here, not all; method: immunoSEQ multiplex PCR. The sample includes around 90,000 clones, about four fifths of them seen just once. It was focal radiation plus CTLA-4 blockade with ipilimumab that patients with chemo-refractory metastatic non-small-cell lung cancer received. V is TRBV6-5 and J is TRBJ1-2; D ambiguous. The sample here was peripheral blood, taken from a patient treated with radiotherapy plus ipilimumab. This receptor was taken from a human donor with non-small cell lung cancer that progressed on radiotherapy plus ipilimumab. The CDR3 DNA sequence: TGTGCCATCAAAGGTTCTAACTATGGCTACACCTTC. As protein: CAIKGSNYGYTF.